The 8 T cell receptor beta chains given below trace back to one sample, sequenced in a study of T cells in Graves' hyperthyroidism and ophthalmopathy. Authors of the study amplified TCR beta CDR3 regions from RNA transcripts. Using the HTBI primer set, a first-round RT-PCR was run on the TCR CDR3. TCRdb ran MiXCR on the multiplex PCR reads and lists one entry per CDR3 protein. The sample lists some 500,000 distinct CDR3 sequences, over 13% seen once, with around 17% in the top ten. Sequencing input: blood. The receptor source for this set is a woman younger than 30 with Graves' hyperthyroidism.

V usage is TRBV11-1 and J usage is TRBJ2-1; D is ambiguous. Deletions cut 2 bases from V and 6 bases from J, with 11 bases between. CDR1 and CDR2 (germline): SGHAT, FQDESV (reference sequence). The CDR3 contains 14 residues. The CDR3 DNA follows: TGTGCCAGCAGCTTAAGAACATTATCCAATGAGCAGTTCTTC. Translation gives CASSLRTLSNEQFF.

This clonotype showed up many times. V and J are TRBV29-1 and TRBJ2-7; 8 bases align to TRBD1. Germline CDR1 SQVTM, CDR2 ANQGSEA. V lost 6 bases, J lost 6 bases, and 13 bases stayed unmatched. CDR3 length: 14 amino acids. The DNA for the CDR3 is TGCAGCGTCGCCCCCGGACAGGGAATTGGCGAGCAGTACTTC. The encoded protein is CSVAPGQGIGEQYF.

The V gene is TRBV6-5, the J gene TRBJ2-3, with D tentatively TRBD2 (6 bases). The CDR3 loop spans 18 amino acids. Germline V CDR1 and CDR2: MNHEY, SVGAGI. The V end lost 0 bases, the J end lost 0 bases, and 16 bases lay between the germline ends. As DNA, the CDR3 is TGTGCCAGCAGTTACTCCCCTGCGCGGGGTACTAGCACAGATACGCAGTATTTT. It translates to CASSYSPARGTSTDTQYF.

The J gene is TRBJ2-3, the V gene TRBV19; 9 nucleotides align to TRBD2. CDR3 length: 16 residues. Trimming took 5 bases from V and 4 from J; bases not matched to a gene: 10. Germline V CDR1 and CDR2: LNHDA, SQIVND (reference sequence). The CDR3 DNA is TGTGCCAGTAGTCCCCCCCATGGCGGGGGGGCAGATACGCAGTATTTT. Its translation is CASSPPHGGGADTQYF.

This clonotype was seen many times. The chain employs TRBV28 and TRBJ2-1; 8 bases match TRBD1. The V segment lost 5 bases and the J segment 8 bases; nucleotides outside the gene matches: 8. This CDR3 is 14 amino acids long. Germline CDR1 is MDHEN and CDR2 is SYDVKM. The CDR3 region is CASSLDRGWDEQFF. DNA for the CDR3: TGTGCCAGCAGTCTCGACAGGGGATGGGATGAGCAGTTCTTC.

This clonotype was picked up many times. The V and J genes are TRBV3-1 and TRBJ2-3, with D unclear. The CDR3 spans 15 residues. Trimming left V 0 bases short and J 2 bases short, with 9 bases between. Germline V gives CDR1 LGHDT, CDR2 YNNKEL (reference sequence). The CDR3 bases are TGTGCCAGCAGCCAAGATCCAGGCTACACAGATACGCAGTATTTT. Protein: CASSQDPGYTDTQYF.

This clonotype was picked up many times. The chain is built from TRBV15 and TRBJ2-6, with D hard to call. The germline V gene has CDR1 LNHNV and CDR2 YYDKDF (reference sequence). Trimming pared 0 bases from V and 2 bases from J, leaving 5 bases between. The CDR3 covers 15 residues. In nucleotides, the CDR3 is TGTGCCACCAGCAGAGATTTAGCTGGGGCCAACGTCCTGACTTTC. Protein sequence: CATSRDLAGANVLTF.

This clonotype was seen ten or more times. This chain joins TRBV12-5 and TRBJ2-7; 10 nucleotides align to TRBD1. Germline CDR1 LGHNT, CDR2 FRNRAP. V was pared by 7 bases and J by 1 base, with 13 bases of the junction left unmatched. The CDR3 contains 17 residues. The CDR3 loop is CASVPTGGRDSSYEQYF. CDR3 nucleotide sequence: TGTGCTAGTGTTCCGACAGGGGGCCGGGACTCATCCTACGAGCAGTACTTC.